This T cell receptor beta chain was captured in a study of cytomegalovirus exposure and HLA in healthy donors. Details on this clone: Antigen unknown.

The germline V and J ends were trimmed by 0 bases and 0 bases, with 10 bases remaining between them. The CDR3 loop spans 16 amino acids. CDR1 and CDR2 (germline): SEHNR, FQNEAQ (reference sequence). The study's findings and limits: Associated with HLA alleles at 0.05 false discovery rate in a later analysis were over 15,000 TCR beta sequences. The productive fraction for most TCR beta V segments was about 87% or about 30% in an earlier analysis.

Amplification used 60 Vbeta primers and 13 Jbeta primers. Only in-frame clones appear in the TCRdb table, and some are missing; sequencing was by immunoSEQ multiplex PCR. Of approximately 140,000 clones in the sample, over 70% were seen once. The receptor was isolated from a woman aged 40 to 50 in good health and CMV-seronegative. The specimen sequenced was PBMCs. The rearrangement uses TRBV7-9 and TRBJ2-3; no firm D call. For the CDR3, the DNA is TGTGCCAGCAGCTTAGCGCGACGGGTTAGCACAGATACGCAGTATTTT. It is translated as CASSLARRVSTDTQYF.